This T cell receptor (beta chain) was sequenced for a study of lymphopenia after photon versus proton radiotherapy. Notes on this clone: Its antigen is unidentified.

Produced via immunoSEQ multiplex PCR; TCRdb's table is partial and in-frame only. Here the sample spans around 30,000 clones, 85% to 90% being singletons. The V gene's germline CDR1 is SGHRS and CDR2 YFSETQ. The CDR3 covers 17 residues. V dropped 2 bases and J dropped 0 bases, with 12 bases sitting between them. Regarding the study as a whole: After lymphocyte nadir, photon-treated repertoires showed oligoclonal expansion, especially CD8+ Temra. Proton therapy kept repertoires fairly stable, unlike photons, which gained effector/memory cells. Survival link was tested only in deceased patients; proton benefit remains a possibility.

The material was peripheral blood, obtained from a patient treated with proton-based radiotherapy. This rearrangement joins TRBV5-1 to TRBJ2-6; the D gene is possibly TRBD2 (5 bases). The TCR comes from a woman in her 70s with pancreatic cancer. Some clones in this sample may be carry-over from other donors' samples. Written as DNA, the CDR3 is TGCGCCAGCAGCTTCTCCGGGGTTAGCTCTGGGGCCAACGTCCTGACTTTC. Translating it yields CASSFSGVSSGANVLTF.